The T cell receptor beta chain described here comes from a study of Ad26.COV2.S vaccination and SARS-CoV-2 variants. Libraries were prepared by immunoSEQ multiplex PCR; TCRdb keeps only in-frame clonotypes and omits some of them. This sample has about 350,000 clones, with 85% found just once. The CDR3 is made up of 17 amino acids. Germline V gene data show CDR1 as LGHNA and CDR2 as YSLEER. The ends were cut back, 2 bases at V and 0 bases at J, with 16 bases in the middle. Indicated treatment: some 19 received Ad26.COV2.S at low or high dose, single or two shots; about five received placebo; per-sample allocation not given. Day 63 following the first vaccine or placebo injection was when the samples were taken.

The receptor was isolated from a person between 18 and 59 years old who received the Ad26.COV2.S COVID-19 vaccine or a placebo. This rearrangement joins TRBV4-3 to TRBJ2-5; D is perhaps TRBD2 (6 bases). The source material was peripheral blood, sampled in a trial of Ad26.COV2.S vaccine versus placebo. The CDR3 here is CASSQSHSGLDQETQYF. The CDR3 DNA reads as TGCGCCAGCAGCCAATCCCATAGCGGTCTAGACCAAGAGACCCAGTACTTC.